This TCR beta chain was documented in a study of T cells in localized non-small cell lung cancer. The CDR3 runs to 13 residues. Germline V gives CDR1 SGHTA, CDR2 FQGNSA. The V gene lost 5 bases and the J gene lost 9 bases, with 16 bases spanning the gap. Comment on this clone: Antigen unknown.

TCRdb keeps only in-frame clones here, not all; method: immunoSEQ multiplex PCR. The sample lists 35,000 to 45,000 clones; about nine tenths were seen once. General observations from the study: Of the tissues analyzed, uninvolved adjacent lung showed maximal T cell clonality, greater than tumor. Appearing in adjacent lung were a median about 60 of the top 100 tumor clones.

The chain couples TRBV7-2 to TRBJ2-5; D is tentatively TRBD1 or TRBD2 (5 bases each). The origin of this receptor is a female donor older than 55 with stage I squamous cell lung carcinoma. This sample comprised peripheral blood, obtained before any cancer treatment. The CDR3 DNA is TGTGCCAGCAGCCTTCAGGTTCTGGGGGCCCAGTACTTC. It codes for CASSLQVLGAQYF.